This TCR beta chain emerged from a study of blood T cells in healthy people across ages. A sample-barcoded 5' primer and a J-beta primer mix were used in a second PCR of roughly 7 to 11 cycles. TCRdb redid the calling of the 5' RACE reads with MiXCR, one entry per CDR3 protein. The sample includes approximately 800,000 distinct CDR3 sequences, less than 80% of them seen just once. There are 15 residues in the CDR3. The germline gives CDR1 LGHDT, CDR2 YNNKEL (reference sequence). V lost 2 bases to trimming and J lost 8 bases; unmatched junction nucleotides: 10. Sequencing used blood. The gene calls are TRBV3-1 and TRBJ1-2; TRBD1 agrees at 8 bases. The source is a man younger than 45 in good health. CDR3: CASSQFEPGGSGYTF. CDR3 nucleotides: TGTGCCAGCAGCCAATTCGAGCCAGGGGGCTCCGGCTACACCTTC. Looking up the rest from reference TRBV3-1 and TRBJ1-2 gives the full variable domain: DTAVSQTPKYLVTQMGNDKSIKCEQNLGHDTMYWYKQDSKKFLKIMFSYNNKELIINETVPNRFSPKSPDKAHLNLHINSLELGDSAVYFCASSQFEPGGSGYTFGSGTRLTVV.